A single sample gave rise to the 22 T cell receptor beta chains below, sequenced in a study of T cells in narcolepsy. Produced via immunoSEQ multiplex PCR; TCRdb's table is partial and in-frame only. The profile covers 25,000 to 35,000 clones, with about four fifths appearing a single time and about 2.8% taken by the ten largest. Sequenced input: CD45RA- memory CD4+ T cells from PBMCs. These receptors originate from a human donor with narcolepsy.

The V gene is TRBV18, the J gene TRBJ2-3; TRBD1 matches at 8 bases. CDR1 KGHSH and CDR2 LQKENI come from the germline V gene. V dropped 6 bases and J dropped 1; count of bases not matched to a gene: 3. CDR3 length: 14 residues. The CDR3 loop is CASSLTGGTDTQYF. CDR3 nucleotide sequence: TGTGCCAGCTCCCTGACAGGGGGCACAGATACGCAGTATTTT.

Here the CDR3 reads CASSAPGQEIFYGYTF. In DNA form, the CDR3 reads TGTGCCAGCAGCGCTCCGGGACAGGAGATCTTCTATGGCTACACCTTC. This chain connects TRBV7-9 to TRBJ1-2, with 8 bases aligning to TRBD1. Germline V gene sequence: CDR1 SEHNR, CDR2 FQNEAQ (reference sequence). This CDR3 contains 16 residues. After removal of 5 bases from V and 4 bases from J, the junction contained 12 bases not matched to a gene. Combining the CDR3 with reference TRBV7-9 and TRBJ1-2 gives the whole variable domain DTGVSQNPRHKITKRGQNVTFRCDPISEHNRLYWYRQTLGQGPEFLTYFQNEAQLEKSRLLSDRFSAERPKGSFSTLEIQRTEQGDSAMYLCASSAPGQEIFYGYTFGSGTRLTVV.

The chain combines TRBV5-4 with TRBJ1-5; D is ambiguous. Trimming removed 0 bases at V and 1 base at J, with 5 bases between. The germline V gene has CDR1 SGHNT and CDR2 YYREEE (reference sequence). This CDR3 has 14 amino acids. The CDR3 DNA sequence: TGTGCCAGCAGCTTGGGAAGGAGCAATCAGCCCCAGCATTTT. This encodes CASSLGRSNQPQHF. Looking up the rest from reference TRBV5-4 and TRBJ1-5 gives the full variable domain: ETGVTQSPTHLIKTRGQQVTLRCSSQSGHNTVSWYQQALGQGPQFIFQYYREEENGRGNFPPRFSGLQFPNYSSELNVNALELDDSALYLCASSLGRSNQPQHFGDGTRLSIL.

The rearrangement uses TRBV29-1 and TRBJ1-6, with a tentative D call TRBD1 (6 bases). Trimming left V 6 bases short and J 5 bases short, with 17 bases between. Germline CDR1 and CDR2: SQVTM and ANQGSEA. The CDR3 has 15 amino acids. CDR3 region: CSVSTGVRDNSPLHF. CDR3 DNA: TGCAGCGTATCGACAGGTGTTAGGGATAATTCACCCCTCCACTTT.

The genes are TRBV5-6 and TRBJ2-5; 8 positions agree with TRBD1. Germline values: CDR1 SGHDT, CDR2 YYEEEE. The V and J ends lost 4 bases and 2 bases, in that order; junction bases with no gene match: 7. The CDR3 is made up of 15 amino acids. CDR3 residues: CASSGTGESQETQYF. The DNA for the CDR3 is TGTGCCAGCAGCGGGACAGGTGAAAGTCAAGAGACCCAGTACTTC. The full variable domain, rest sourced from reference TRBV5-6 and TRBJ2-5, is DAGVTQSPTHLIKTRGQQVTLRCSPKSGHDTVSWYQQALGQGPQFIFQYYEEEERQRGNFPDRFSGHQFPNYSSELNVNALLLGDSALYLCASSGTGESQETQYFGPGTRLLVL.

In regard to this clone: The identical CDR3 is also encoded by other nucleotide sequences in the sample. The V gene is TRBV4-2, the J gene TRBJ2-1; 8 nucleotides line up with TRBD2. CDR3 length equals 16 residues. Germline V CDR1 and CDR2: LGHNA, YNFKEQ. V lost 1 base, J lost 8 bases, and 10 bases stayed unmatched. CDR3 loop: CASSQGGLVVTDEQFF. CDR3 coding DNA: TGTGCCAGCAGCCAAGGGGGACTAGTCGTTACTGATGAGCAGTTCTTC.

The CDR3 loop reads CASSLQGWGEQFF. In nucleotides, the CDR3 is TGTGCCAGCAGCTTGCAGGGGTGGGGTGAGCAGTTCTTC. The chain employs TRBV5-4 and TRBJ2-1, with D possibly matching TRBD1 (6 bases). CDR3 length equals 13 residues. V was trimmed by 1 base and J by 9 bases, leaving 11 bases between them. CDR1 is SGHNT and CDR2 is YYREEE in the germline V gene (reference sequence).

CDR3 nucleotides: TGTGCCAGCAGCTCGACCCCCGGACAGGCAAACACTGAAGCTTTCTTT. Its protein is CASSSTPGQANTEAFF. The genes are TRBV7-8 and TRBJ1-1; 7 bases fit TRBD1. The CDR3 totals 16 residues. Germline assignment: CDR1 SGHVS and CDR2 FQNEAQ. The V segment lost 4 bases and the J segment 2 bases; nucleotides outside the gene matches: 10.

This chain uses TRBV7-9 with TRBJ2-3; 9 bases align to TRBD2. The V and J ends lost 5 bases and 4 bases, in that order; junction bases with no gene match: 13. The CDR3 is made up of 17 amino acids. Germline V gives CDR1 SEHNR, CDR2 FQNEAQ (reference sequence). The CDR3 sequence is CASSTRGLASSADTQYF. CDR3 in DNA: TGTGCCAGCAGCACACGAGGACTAGCGAGTTCGGCAGATACGCAGTATTTT.

This chain uses TRBV7-9 with TRBJ1-2, with TRBD1 matching over 9 bases. Germline CDR1 is SEHNR and CDR2 is FQNEAQ (reference sequence). J was trimmed by 7 bases and V by 0 bases; bases with no gene match: 3. The CDR3 is made up of 14 amino acids. DNA for the CDR3: TGTGCCAGCAGCTTAGCACAGGGGGCGAGTGGCTACACCTTC. Its protein product is CASSLAQGASGYTF.

The sample holds a few counts of this clone. The chain combines TRBV6-1 with TRBJ1-3; 8 bases map to TRBD1. Germline-derived CDR1 and CDR2 are MNHNS and SASEGT. The CDR3 runs 16 residues. Trimming took 4 bases from V and 1 from J; bases not matched to a gene: 6. CDR3 sequence: CASSGTGGRSGNTIYF. The CDR3 DNA follows: TGTGCCAGCAGTGGAACAGGGGGAAGGTCTGGAAACACCATATATTTT.

The V and J genes are TRBV9 and TRBJ1-2; the match to TRBD1 covers 10 bases. Losses at the gene ends were 3 bases for V and 8 bases for J; bases not matched to a gene: 10. Germline V gene data show CDR1 as SGDLS and CDR2 as YYNGEE. This CDR3 region has 15 residues. The CDR3 DNA reads TGTGCCAGCAGCGGATTCCGGGACAGGGGAGGAGGCTACACCTTC. It encodes CASSGFRDRGGGYTF.

The V gene is TRBV7-8, the J gene TRBJ1-2, with D hard to call. The germline V and J ends were trimmed by 0 bases and 0 bases, with 5 bases remaining between them. This CDR3 is built from 14 residues. The germline CDR1 and CDR2 sequences are SGHVS and FQNEAQ. The CDR3 spells CASSLAATNYGYTF. The DNA for the CDR3 is TGTGCCAGCAGCTTAGCGGCAACTAACTATGGCTACACCTTC. The variable domain in full, completed from reference TRBV7-8 and TRBJ1-2, reads GAGVSQSPRYKVAKRGQDVALRCDPISGHVSLFWYQQALGQGPEFLTYFQNEAQLDKSGLPSDRFFAERPEGSVSTLKIQRTQQEDSAVYLCASSLAATNYGYTFGSGTRLTVV.

The V gene is TRBV5-6, the J gene TRBJ1-6, with unresolved D. This CDR3 comprises 15 residues. Germline-derived CDR1 and CDR2 are SGHDT and YYEEEE. V was clipped by 7 bases and J by 7 bases, with 18 bases between them. CDR3 bases: TGTGCCAGCTTCGTGGCGGCCGGTGGGAATTCACCCCTCCACTTT. Translating it yields CASFVAAGGNSPLHF.

V and J are TRBV7-9 and TRBJ2-1; 13 bases are a match to TRBD2. Per germline, CDR1 SEHNR and CDR2 FQNEAQ (reference sequence). This CDR3 comprises 18 residues. V shed 5 bases, J shed 6 bases, and the junction held 13 bases outside the gene matches. The CDR3 DNA follows: TGTGCCAGCAGCCCGCGACAACCACTAGCGGGGGGGGGCAATGAGCAGTTCTTC. Protein product: CASSPRQPLAGGGNEQFF.

The rearrangement uses TRBV5-5 and TRBJ1-1, with 7 bases lining up with TRBD1. This CDR3 comprises 17 residues. V trimming: 0 bases; J trimming: 0 bases; junction bases outside the gene matches: 8. Per germline, CDR1 SGHKS and CDR2 YYEKEE (reference sequence). CDR3 region: CASSLVDRVVLNTEAFF. Here the CDR3 DNA reads TGTGCCAGCAGCTTGGTTGACAGGGTAGTATTGAACACTGAAGCTTTCTTT.

The chain employs TRBV6-5 and TRBJ2-7, with D possibly being TRBD1 or TRBD2 (5 bases each). Trimming removed 7 bases at V and 2 bases at J, with 15 bases between. The CDR3 is made up of 14 amino acids. The germline gives CDR1 MNHEY, CDR2 SVGAGI. For the CDR3, the DNA is TGTGCCAGCACCCAGGGTCAGGGACCCTACGAGCAGTACTTC. Its translation: CASTQGQGPYEQYF.

The chain joins TRBV7-9 to TRBJ1-2; TRBD1 aligns across 8 bases. The CDR3 extends over 15 amino acids. Trimming at V came to 5 bases and at J to 6 bases, leaving 11 bases not matched to a gene. Looked up from germline, CDR1 is SEHNR and CDR2 is FQNEAQ (reference sequence). The DNA of the CDR3 is TGTGCCAGCAGCCCCGGAGGACAGGGAGGGGATGGCTACACCTTC. It yields the protein CASSPGGQGGDGYTF. Drawing the rest from reference TRBV7-9 and TRBJ1-2, the complete variable domain is DTGVSQNPRHKITKRGQNVTFRCDPISEHNRLYWYRQTLGQGPEFLTYFQNEAQLEKSRLLSDRFSAERPKGSFSTLEIQRTEQGDSAMYLCASSPGGQGGDGYTFGSGTRLTVV.

The chain employs TRBV10-2 and TRBJ1-5; D call uncertain. The germline gives CDR1 WSHSY, CDR2 SAAADI. V was pared by 3 bases and J by 1 base, with 7 bases between. The CDR3 loop spans 14 amino acids. The CDR3 region is CASSDLDSNQPQHF. The CDR3 nucleotides are TGCGCCAGCAGTGACCTGGACAGCAATCAGCCCCAGCATTTT.

In its sample, this clone was seen a few times. This chain connects TRBV5-1 to TRBJ2-5; D remains unclear. In germline, CDR1 is SGHRS, CDR2 YFSETQ. The length of the CDR3 is 11 residues. V gave up 5 bases and J gave up 4 bases, with 6 bases separating them. The CDR3 nucleotides read TGCGCCAGCAGGGCGGCAGAGACCCAGTACTTC. This gives the protein CASRAAETQYF.

This chain joins TRBV5-1 and TRBJ1-3; no reliable D call. The CDR3 is 13 residues long. Deletions cut 0 bases from V and 9 bases from J, with 10 bases between. Germline V gene lookup returns CDR1 SGHRS and CDR2 YFSETQ. CDR3: CASSLGGSSTIYF. The CDR3 nucleotides read TGCGCCAGCAGCTTGGGAGGGTCGAGCACCATATATTTT.

The rearrangement links TRBV5-6 to TRBJ2-1; 10 positions match TRBD2. V lost 1 base and J lost 2; bases outside the gene matches: 6. The CDR3 is 17 residues long. The V gene's germline CDR1 is SGHDT and CDR2 YYEEEE. The CDR3 region is CASSLFSGGTTYNEQFF. The CDR3 DNA sequence: TGTGCCAGCAGCTTGTTTAGCGGGGGGACCACCTACAATGAGCAGTTCTTC.